This entry is about one TCR beta chain. This sequence may be a read error, since a much larger clone differs from it by one base. A primer matching the constant region was used to make TCR beta cDNA from approximately 0.45 ug of total RNA. Employing slightly modified ARM-PCR, three nested multiplex PCR rounds were run, and these gave rise to the TCR beta libraries. Primers for the first two PCR rounds were TRBV1-TRBV30 forward primers and a C-beta reverse primer (around 11 cycles per round). TCRdb redid the calling of the multiplex PCR reads with MiXCR, one entry per CDR3 protein. The repertoire consists of about 59,000 distinct CDR3 sequences, with roughly 70% occurring once and the leading ten covering about 56%. CDR1 SGHRS and CDR2 YFSETQ come from the germline V gene. This CDR3 comprises 13 residues. V was trimmed by 4 bases and J by 3 bases, leaving 11 bases between them. This record comes from a study of tumor-infiltrating lymphocytes in primary liver carcinoma. In the study overall: Productive TCRbeta reads per sample were roughly 3.5 to 7.13 million, not differing by tissue.

Each 20-30 mg portion of unsorted bulk tissue served as the source for co-extraction of RNA and DNA. Every tumor specimen contained over 85% viable tumor cells. Sequencing was carried out using liver tumor tissue from sampling region 2. Subset here: tumor region T2, inferior pole. The sequence came from a man in his forties with primary liver carcinoma and hepatitis B virus infection. The chain combines TRBV5-1 with TRBJ2-7; D is perhaps TRBD1 (5 bases). The CDR3 is CASSPDSFYEQYF. The CDR3 DNA reads TGCGCCAGCAGCCCCGACAGCTTCTACGAGCAGTACTTC.